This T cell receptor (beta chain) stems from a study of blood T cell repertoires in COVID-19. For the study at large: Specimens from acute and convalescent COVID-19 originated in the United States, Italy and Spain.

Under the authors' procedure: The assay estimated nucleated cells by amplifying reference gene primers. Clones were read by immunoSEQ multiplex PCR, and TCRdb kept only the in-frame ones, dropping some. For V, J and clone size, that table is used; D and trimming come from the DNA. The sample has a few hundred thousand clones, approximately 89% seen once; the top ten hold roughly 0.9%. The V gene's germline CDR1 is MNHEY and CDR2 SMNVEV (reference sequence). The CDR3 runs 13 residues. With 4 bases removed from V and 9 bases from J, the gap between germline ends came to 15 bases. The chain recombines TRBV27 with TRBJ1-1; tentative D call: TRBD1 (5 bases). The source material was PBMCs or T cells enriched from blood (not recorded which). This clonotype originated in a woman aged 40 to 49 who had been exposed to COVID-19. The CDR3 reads CASSSHRDLQAFF. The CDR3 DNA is TGTGCCAGCAGTTCCCACCGGGACTTACAAGCTTTCTTT.